Below are 22 T cell receptor beta chains sequenced from a single sample in a study of OX40 agonist ivuxolimab in advanced cancers. Data came from immunoSEQ multiplex PCR; TCRdb stores just in-frame clones and leaves some out. The sample includes 94,000 or so clones, under 90% of them seen just once. Here the sequenced sample was CD4+ or CD8+ T cells sorted from blood, taken in a trial of the OX40 agonist ivuxolimab. These receptors all come from an adult with an advanced solid tumor such as melanoma, head and neck, liver or kidney cancer.

A single count supports this clone. This chain links TRBV30 with TRBJ1-1; the D gene is possibly TRBD1 (6 bases). The CDR3 runs 12 residues. The V gene's germline CDR1 is GTSNPN and CDR2 SVGIG (reference sequence). Trimming removed 7 bases at V and 5 bases at J, with 14 bases between. For the CDR3, the DNA is TGTGCCTCAAAGGGGGGGCAGACTGAAGCTTTCTTT. Translated, it gives CASKGGQTEAFF.

V gene TRBV27 combines with J gene TRBJ2-1; tentative D call: TRBD2 (6 bases). The germline V and J ends were trimmed by 3 bases and 6 bases, with 15 bases remaining between them. CDR1 and CDR2 (germline): MNHEY, SMNVEV (reference sequence). This CDR3 comprises 15 residues. The CDR3 region has the DNA TGTGCCAGCAGTTTCTCCCGGGACTGGCCCAATGAGCAGTTCTTC. Protein sequence: CASSFSRDWPNEQFF.

The J gene is TRBJ2-4, the V gene TRBV11-3; D gene ambiguous. Germline CDR1 SGHNT, CDR2 YENEEA. V was pared by 4 bases and J by 10 bases, with 11 bases between. The CDR3 runs to 12 residues. The CDR3 is CASSSKLGIQYF. The DNA for the CDR3 is TGTGCCAGCAGCTCGAAGCTAGGGATTCAGTACTTC.

A single count supports this clone. This chain links TRBV19 with TRBJ1-5, with D perhaps TRBD1 (5 bases). Germline V gives CDR1 LNHDA, CDR2 SQIVND (reference sequence). Trimming shortened V by 8 bases and J by 4 bases, and 12 bases separated the two germline ends. The CDR3 has 13 amino acids. The CDR3 DNA reads TGTGCCAGTGGAAATGACAGAAATCAGCCCCAGCATTTT. This codes for CASGNDRNQPQHF.

V gene TRBV30 combines with J gene TRBJ1-4; D might be TRBD1 (5 bases). Trimming pared 0 bases from V and 7 bases from J, leaving 12 bases between. The CDR3 contains 14 residues. Germline loops: CDR1 GTSNPN, CDR2 SVGIG (reference sequence). The CDR3 DNA reads as TGTGCCTGGAGTGTGGGAGGGACGCTTGAAAAACTGTTTTTT. It specifies CAWSVGGTLEKLFF.

This clone has only one observation. The chain combines TRBV12-5 with TRBJ1-1; TRBD1 matches at 10 bases. Germline loops: CDR1 LGHNT, CDR2 FRNRAP. The CDR3 totals 14 residues. V lost 5 bases to trimming and J lost 5 bases; unmatched junction nucleotides: 5. The CDR3 loop is CASGRQGALTEAFF. CDR3 nucleotides: TGTGCTAGTGGTAGACAGGGGGCGTTAACTGAAGCTTTCTTT.

The J gene is TRBJ2-1, the V gene TRBV19; 8 nucleotides match TRBD2. V shed 0 bases and J 7 bases; nucleotides not matched to a gene: 8. The CDR3 consists of 16 residues. The germline gives CDR1 LNHDA, CDR2 SQIVND (reference sequence). In DNA, the CDR3 is TGTGCCAGTAGTATAGATCCAAGCGGGAGAGGGAATGAGCAGTTCTTC. This translates into CASSIDPSGRGNEQFF.

This chain joins TRBV19 and TRBJ1-1; 9 bases align to TRBD1. Trimming removed 3 bases from V and 7 bases from J; junction bases left unmatched: 6. The germline V gene has CDR1 LNHDA and CDR2 SQIVND (reference sequence). This CDR3 region has 14 residues. The chain's CDR3 is CASSIAQGASEAFF. CDR3 in DNA: TGTGCCAGTAGTATTGCACAGGGGGCGAGTGAAGCTTTCTTT.

The rearrangement links TRBV7-2 to TRBJ2-4; a weak D match, TRBD2 (7 bases). The CDR3 extends over 16 amino acids. Trimming took off 5 bases at V and 7 bases at J, with 21 bases between the two ends. In germline, CDR1 is SGHTA, CDR2 FQGNSA. CDR3 sequence (DNA): TGTGCCAGCAGCCTTAAACCCGGGGGGCGCATCAACATTCAGTACTTC. It codes for CASSLKPGGRINIQYF. The whole variable domain, filled in from reference TRBV7-2 and TRBJ2-4, reads GAGVSQSPSNKVTEKGKDVELRCDPISGHTALYWYRQSLGQGLEFLIYFQGNSAPDKSGLPSDRFSAERTGGSVSTLTIQRTQQEDSAVYLCASSLKPGGRINIQYFGAGTRLSVL.

The genes are TRBV7-9 and TRBJ2-6, with TRBD1 matching 10 bases. V shed 4 bases and J 2 bases; nucleotides not matched to a gene: 5. CDR1 and CDR2 from the germline V gene are SEHNR and FQNEAQ (reference sequence). The CDR3 contains 17 residues. Here the CDR3 DNA reads TGTGCCAGCAGCTCCCGACAGGGGGCGCCTGGGGCCAACGTCCTGACTTTC. Its translation is CASSSRQGAPGANVLTF.

This chain uses TRBV14 with TRBJ2-7; D is uncertain. The CDR3 has 11 residues. From germline, CDR1 is SGHDN and CDR2 FVKESK. Trimming removed 1 base from V and 5 bases from J, with 3 bases in between. CDR3 sequence: CASSQGNEQYF. The DNA for the CDR3 is TGTGCCAGCAGCCAAGGGAACGAGCAGTACTTC.

The gene calls are TRBV19 and TRBJ1-1, with TRBD1 as a possible D gene (5 bases). This CDR3 is built from 13 residues. The germline V and J ends were trimmed by 6 bases and 4 bases, with 12 bases remaining between them. Germline CDR1 LNHDA, CDR2 SQIVND (reference sequence). CDR3 region: CASSPGEFTEAFF. The CDR3 region has the DNA TGTGCCAGTAGCCCGGGGGAGTTCACTGAAGCTTTCTTT. Using reference TRBV19 and TRBJ1-1 for the parts outside the CDR3, the full variable domain is DGGITQSPKYLFRKEGQNVTLSCEQNLNHDAMYWYRQDPGQGLRLIYYSQIVNDFQKGDIAEGYSVSREKKESFPLTVTSAQKNPTAFYLCASSPGEFTEAFFGQGTRLTVV.

This clone was observed a handful of times. CDR3 bases: TGTGCCAGCAGCTTGGCGGGAAGCACAGATACGCAGTATTTT. It encodes CASSLAGSTDTQYF. The gene calls are TRBV5-8 and TRBJ2-3; perhaps TRBD2 as D (5 bases). Deletions cut 0 bases from V and 0 bases from J, with 5 bases between. This CDR3 has 14 amino acids. Germline V CDR1 and CDR2: SGHTS, YDEGEE.

The chain is built from TRBV7-9 and TRBJ2-3, with a tentative D call TRBD2 (5 bases). This CDR3 has 12 amino acids. Germline CDR1 is SEHNR and CDR2 is FQNEAQ (reference sequence). With 7 bases removed from V and 5 bases from J, the gap between germline ends came to 10 bases. For the CDR3, the DNA is TGTGCCAGCACCATAGGAGGAGATACGCAGTATTTT. Protein sequence: CASTIGGDTQYF.

V is TRBV2 and J is TRBJ1-4, with D possibly matching TRBD1 (6 bases). There are 14 residues in the CDR3. V was trimmed by 6 bases and J by 6 bases, leaving 14 bases between them. Germline CDR1 is SNHLY and CDR2 is FYNNEI. The CDR3 spells CASSWTEADEKLFF. CDR3 nucleotide sequence: TGTGCCAGCAGCTGGACAGAAGCGGATGAAAAACTGTTTTTT.

V and J are TRBV7-2 and TRBJ2-3; D could derive from TRBD1 or TRBD2 (5 bases each). The V gene's germline CDR1 is SGHTA and CDR2 FQGNSA. This CDR3 contains 14 residues. Trimming took 5 bases from V and 2 from J, leaving 11 bases between them. The CDR3: CASSNRDHTDTQYF. DNA for the CDR3: TGTGCCAGCAGCAACCGGGACCACACAGATACGCAGTATTTT.

This chain joins TRBV10-3 and TRBJ1-1; D might be TRBD1 (6 bases). CDR3 length: 15 residues. Germline V gene sequence: CDR1 ENHRY, CDR2 SYGVKD. V lost 3 bases and J 4 bases, leaving 15 bases between the germline ends. CDR3 in amino acids: CAISDSGQFSTEAFF. CDR3 sequence (DNA): TGTGCCATCAGTGACTCGGGACAATTTAGCACTGAAGCTTTCTTT.

CDR3 DNA: TGTGCCAGTAAGGCGACTGAGGACAGGAGGAGGCAAGAGACCCAGTACTTC. Its protein product is CASKATEDRRRQETQYF. The V gene is TRBV19, the J gene TRBJ2-5, with 7 bases lining up with TRBD1. V lost 7 bases, J lost 2 bases, and 16 bases stayed unmatched. The CDR3 is 17 amino acids. Germline-derived CDR1 and CDR2 are LNHDA and SQIVND (reference sequence).

V gene TRBV11-2 combines with J gene TRBJ2-7; D is unresolved. V lost 5 bases, J lost 9 bases, and 8 bases lay in between. Germline CDR1 reads SGHAT; CDR2 reads FQNNGV. This CDR3 has 10 amino acids. The DNA of the CDR3 is TGTGCCAGCAGCGGGATTGGGCAGTACTTC. It translates to CASSGIGQYF.

The chain combines TRBV5-6 with TRBJ1-2; the D gene is possibly TRBD1 (6 bases). V lost 0 bases to trimming and J lost 4 bases, with 7 bases between them. This CDR3 comprises 13 residues. Germline loops: CDR1 SGHDT, CDR2 YYEEEE. CDR3 sequence reads: CASSLEGGYGYTF. CDR3 coding DNA: TGTGCCAGCAGCTTGGAAGGGGGCTATGGCTACACCTTC. The complete variable domain, with remaining parts taken from reference TRBV5-6 and TRBJ1-2, reads DAGVTQSPTHLIKTRGQQVTLRCSPKSGHDTVSWYQQALGQGPQFIFQYYEEEERQRGNFPDRFSGHQFPNYSSELNVNALLLGDSALYLCASSLEGGYGYTFGSGTRLTVV.

This chain joins TRBV6-5 and TRBJ2-2; D gene ambiguous. The V end was cut by 10 bases, the J end by 2 bases, with 11 bases between. Germline lookup yields CDR1 MNHEY and CDR2 SVGAGI. The CDR3 runs 13 residues. The CDR3 reads CATLGDNTGELFF. CDR3 coding DNA: TGTGCCACCCTGGGCGATAACACCGGGGAGCTGTTTTTT.

The V call is TRBV4-2, the J call TRBJ1-1; a possible D gene is TRBD1 (6 bases). Germline CDR1 is LGHNA and CDR2 is YNFKEQ. V was shortened by 0 bases and J by 2 bases, with 16 bases between the two germline ends. The CDR3 length is 17 residues. The chain's CDR3 is CASSQDRTATLNTEAFF. The CDR3, as DNA: TGTGCCAGCAGCCAAGATAGGACAGCTACGCTTAACACTGAAGCTTTCTTT.